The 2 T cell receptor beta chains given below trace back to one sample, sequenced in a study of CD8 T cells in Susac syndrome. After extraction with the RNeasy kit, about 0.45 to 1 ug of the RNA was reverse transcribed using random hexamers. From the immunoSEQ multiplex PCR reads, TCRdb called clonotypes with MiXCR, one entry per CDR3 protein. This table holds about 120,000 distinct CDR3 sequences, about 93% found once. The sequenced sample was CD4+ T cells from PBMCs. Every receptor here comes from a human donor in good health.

The CDR3 protein is CSVLAGSNTGELFF. CDR3 in DNA: TGCAGCGTCTTGGCGGGTTCGAACACCGGGGAGCTGTTTTTT. The J gene is TRBJ2-2, the V gene TRBV29-1; tentatively, D is TRBD2 (5 bases). V lost 6 bases to trimming and J lost 0 bases, with 11 bases between them. The CDR3 is 14 amino acids. Germline V gene data show CDR1 as SQVTM and CDR2 as ANQGSEA.

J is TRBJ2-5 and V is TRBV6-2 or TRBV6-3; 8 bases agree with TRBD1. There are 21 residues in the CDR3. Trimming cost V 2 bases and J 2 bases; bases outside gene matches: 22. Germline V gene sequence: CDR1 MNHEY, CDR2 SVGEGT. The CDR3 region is CASSYELTRGRMTGFQETQYF. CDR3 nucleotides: TGTGCCAGCAGTTACGAATTAACCAGGGGGCGCATGACAGGATTTCAAGAGACCCAGTACTTC.